The 8 T cell receptor beta chains reported below all come from one sample, sequenced in a study of T-cell reconstitution after alpha-beta-depleted transplantation in children. This sample's TCRbeta library carried unique molecular identifier barcodes. TCRdb re-derived calls from the PCR reads in MiXCR, one entry per CDR3 protein. The repertoire holds approximately 200,000 distinct CDR3 sequences, with roughly 15% as singletons. The sample was PBMCs from the stem cell graft donor, taken from the stem cell graft. These receptors all stem from a human donor who donated a stem cell graft to a child with acute lymphoblastic leukemia.

This clonotype occurred a few times. The rearrangement joins TRBV6-1 to TRBJ2-3; 9 bases align to TRBD2. Germline V lookup: CDR1 MNHNS, CDR2 SASEGT. The CDR3 loop spans 19 amino acids. J gave up 2 bases and V 7 bases, and 19 bases lay outside the gene matches. The CDR3 loop is CASNGGRIAGEEYTDTQYF. CDR3 sequence (DNA): TGTGCCAGCAACGGGGGGAGAATAGCGGGAGAGGAGTACACAGATACGCAGTATTTT.

The table lists this clonotype with many counts. The V call is TRBV6-1, the J call TRBJ2-1, with a weak D call TRBD2 (6 bases). The V gene's germline CDR1 is MNHNS and CDR2 SASEGT. The CDR3 consists of 17 residues. The V end lost 6 bases, the J end lost 8 bases, and 26 bases lay between the germline ends. In DNA form, the CDR3 reads TGTGCCAGCAGAGGAGAACGCTCGGGAGTCGGCGCATATGAGCAGTTCTTC. Amino acids: CASRGERSGVGAYEQFF.

The chain links TRBV5-1 to TRBJ2-5; no clear D gene. The germline gives CDR1 SGHRS, CDR2 YFSETQ. This CDR3 spans 15 amino acids. V dropped 8 bases and J dropped 5 bases, with 22 bases sitting between them. Here the CDR3 DNA reads TGCGCCAGTAGTGCCCGGGCCCCGGGCCGGGAGACCCAGTACTTC. Translating gives CASSARAPGRETQYF.

This clonotype has a count of ten or more. The V and J genes are TRBV5-1 and TRBJ2-3; 10 bases match TRBD2. The CDR3 is 16 residues long. Germline trimming cut 0 bases from V and 4 bases from J; bases unmatched to any gene: 5. Germline V gene lookup returns CDR1 SGHRS and CDR2 YFSETQ. The CDR3 region is CASSLEASGSPDTQYF. Written as DNA, the CDR3 is TGCGCCAGCAGCTTGGAGGCTAGCGGGAGTCCAGATACGCAGTATTTT. The full variable domain, with the rest looked up from reference TRBV5-1 and TRBJ2-3, is KAGVTQTPRYLIKTRGQQVTLSCSPISGHRSVSWYQQTPGQGLQFLFEYFSETQRNKGNFPGRFSGRQFSNSRSEMNVSTLELGDSALYLCASSLEASGSPDTQYFGPGTRLTVL.

This clonotype was observed at least ten times. The rearrangement joins TRBV20-1 to TRBJ1-5, with D unresolved. Per the germline V gene, CDR1 is DFQATT and CDR2 is SNEGSKA (reference sequence). CDR3 length: 12 amino acids. The CDR3 loop reads CSTSGFNQPQHF. In DNA form, the CDR3 reads TGCAGCACGAGTGGGTTCAATCAGCCCCAGCATTTT.

With respect to this clonotype: The junction and the germline gene differ at one end; a read error may be behind it. The CDR3 spells CASSPQQGMNTEAFF. DNA for the CDR3: TGTGCCAGCAGTCCCCAACAGGGGATGAACACTGAAGCTTTTTTT. The chain carries TRBV12-3 or TRBV12-4 and TRBJ1-1; 7 positions agree with TRBD1. CDR3 size: 15 residues.

The chain combines TRBV10-3 with TRBJ2-7; D is uncertain. Trimming took 6 bases from V and 3 from J, leaving 15 bases between them. Germline values: CDR1 ENHRY, CDR2 SYGVKD. The CDR3 has 14 residues. In DNA, the CDR3 is TGTGCCATCAGCCTCCGACCGGATAGCTACGAGCAGTACTTC. Translating it yields CAISLRPDSYEQYF.

The chain links TRBV20-1 to TRBJ2-2; D unclear. Germline CDR1 DFQATT, CDR2 SNEGSKA (reference sequence). CDR3 length equals 15 residues. V lost 5 bases and J 4 bases, leaving 17 bases between the germline ends. The CDR3 is CSAATSPLSTGELFF. The CDR3 nucleotides are TGCAGTGCTGCGACTTCCCCCTTATCCACCGGGGAGCTGTTTTTT.